These T cell receptor beta chains were read from a single sample in a study of identifying expanded T cells in peripheral blood. Libraries were prepared by immunoSEQ multiplex PCR; TCRdb keeps only in-frame clonotypes and omits some of them. The sample has around 100,000 clones; roughly nine tenths are singletons. Source material: blood. These receptors all come from a person between 18 and 70 years old in good health. Both conserved end residues are trimmed from each CDR3. Expanded clones are given a class, and other clones once, few, many or no size at all.

j_call | v_call | clone_size | cdr3_aa
TRBJ1-4 | TRBV19 | NA | ASRRSGTFDEKLF
TRBJ2-7 | TRBV6-5 | NA | ASSHSGTGLDEQY
TRBJ1-3 | TRBV11-2 | once | ASSLVSGAIPGNTIY
TRBJ2-1 | TRBV2 | NA | ASSDGGGAYNEQF
TRBJ2-7 | TRBV7-2 | NA | ASSLFLGRSYEQY
TRBJ2-7 | TRBV7-2 | NA | ASSLIVSQGYEQY
TRBJ1-1 | TRBV18 | NA | ASSPRWTGKGDTEAF
TRBJ2-7 | TRBV7-6 | NA | ASSPMVGVRSYEQY
TRBJ1-1 | TRBV27 | few | ASSLWDPLRVF
TRBJ1-1 | TRBV6-1 | once | ASSAYGQGLIEAF